A selection of T cell receptor beta chains follows, all from one sample in a study of control samples from healthy donors and cancer patients. Measured with immunoSEQ multiplex PCR; TCRdb has only the in-frame clones, and not every one. The sample has 160,000 or so clones, more than 85% seen once. Specimen: blood. All receptors come from a woman aged 25 to 39 in good health. CDR3s include the opening cysteine and the closing phenylalanine or tryptophan. Fields, in order: D gene, V gene, CDR3 length, CDR3 protein. A D gene is named only where the DNA matches it firmly.

TRBD1,TRBV27,16,CASSLQGELSNNEQFF
.,TRBV2,13,CASRSGTLYEQYF
.,TRBV5-1,16,CASSLAWVSNTGELFF
TRBD2,TRBV7-2,17,CASSLVEISGRAKEQYF
TRBD2,TRBV4-1,15,CASSQTSGSPYEQYF
TRBD2,TRBV6-6,16,CASSLTLAGGSDTQYF
TRBD1,TRBV6-5,13,CATDRARDSPLHF
.,TRBV4-1,15,CASSQGAGGNEKLFF
TRBD2,TRBV9,16,CASSGRTSGSTDTQYF
.,TRBV12-3/TRBV12-4,13,CASSLREWETQYF
.,TRBV27,13,CASSLEANQPQHF
.,TRBV27,14,CASSLSGRQQPQHF
.,TRBV4-1,14,CASSQPTRGETQYF
TRBD2,TRBV30,15,CAWSRGTSGAATQYF
.,TRBV11-2,14,CASSKPGRHTEAFF
TRBD2,TRBV30,14,CAWGVAGIYDEQYF
TRBD2,TRBV15,16,CATSREGGRSSAEQFF
.,TRBV24-1,14,CATSAGTVGGTQYF
TRBD1,TRBV18,15,CASSPGAGGNYEQYF
TRBD1,TRBV6-5,15,CASSYTGGEGDGAFF
.,TRBV27,12,CATRTSYNEQFF
TRBD1,TRBV27,16,CASSLSVGQGPYEQYF
TRBD2,TRBV6-5,16,CASSYFRGGNTNEQFF
TRBD1,TRBV6-6,12,CASSPFGQGEFF
.,TRBV18,16,CASSPPGWSNTYEQYF
.,TRBV5-1,14,CASSLQGRDTEAFF
.,TRBV9,15,CASSPRGGDGSPLHF
TRBD2,TRBV11-2,17,CASSLAGLAGRTDTQYF
.,TRBV13,15,CASSAAGQVTDTQYF
.,TRBV7-9,17,CASSRGLAPLQDYGYTF
TRBD2,TRBV6-1,15,CASSEALGTSNEQFF
.,TRBV3-1/TRBV3-2,16,CASSQDYGTPIGELFF
TRBD2,TRBV4-1,16,CASSPLSGSHQETQYF
.,TRBV29-1,15,CSVEKGQSNGNTIYF
TRBD2,TRBV4-2,16,CASSRQLAGDTGELFF
.,TRBV6-5,13,CASFGGSTDTQYF
TRBD1,TRBV4-1,16,CASSPTGGSYNSPLHF
TRBD1,TRBV24-1,16,CATSETTGLFSGELFF
.,TRBV6-5,12,CAGAWGNQPQHF
.,TRBV12-3/TRBV12-4,12,CASRGGRYGYTF
.,TRBV2,14,CAVTGTLNSYEQYF
.,TRBV5-6,15,CASSLDPGAVGELFF
.,TRBV2,11,CASDFDTGYTF
.,TRBV19,14,CASSMGATIGEQFF
TRBD1,TRBV5-1,14,CASSFTGGISEQYF